This section outlines one T cell receptor (beta chain) sequence together with its context. What it binds is not known. Germline assignment: CDR1 SGDLS and CDR2 YYNGEE. With 0 bases removed from V and 6 bases from J, the gap between germline ends came to 15 bases. CDR3 length: 16 amino acids. The sample comes from a study of shared clonotypes between healthy human individuals. Study observations and caveats: The study sampled only blood, and tissue repertoires likely differ.

The protocol was immunoSEQ multiplex PCR, while the TCRdb copy is restricted to in-frame clones and leaves out a portion. The table lists approximately 1,500,000 clones, around 98% of them singletons, with roughly 0.45% in the top ten. Sequencing input: naive CD4+ T cells sorted from blood. Subset described: CD45RA+ positively selected. This TCR was sampled from a young man in good health. The chain couples TRBV9 to TRBJ1-4, with D perhaps TRBD1 (5 bases). CDR3 bases: TGTGCCAGCAGCGTAGGTGTATCGAGGGGATATGAAAAACTGTTTTTT. As protein: CASSVGVSRGYEKLFF.